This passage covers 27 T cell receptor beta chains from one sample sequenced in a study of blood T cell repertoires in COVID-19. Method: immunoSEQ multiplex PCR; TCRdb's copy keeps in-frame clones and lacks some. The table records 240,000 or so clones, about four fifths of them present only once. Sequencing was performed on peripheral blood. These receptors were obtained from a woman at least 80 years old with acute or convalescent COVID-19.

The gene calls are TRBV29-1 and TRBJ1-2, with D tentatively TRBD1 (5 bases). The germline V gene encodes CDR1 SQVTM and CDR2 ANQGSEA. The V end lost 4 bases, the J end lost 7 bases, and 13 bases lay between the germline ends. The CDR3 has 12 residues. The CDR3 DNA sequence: TGCAGCGTTGGAGGGGTGCGGGGTGGCTACACCTTC. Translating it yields CSVGGVRGGYTF.

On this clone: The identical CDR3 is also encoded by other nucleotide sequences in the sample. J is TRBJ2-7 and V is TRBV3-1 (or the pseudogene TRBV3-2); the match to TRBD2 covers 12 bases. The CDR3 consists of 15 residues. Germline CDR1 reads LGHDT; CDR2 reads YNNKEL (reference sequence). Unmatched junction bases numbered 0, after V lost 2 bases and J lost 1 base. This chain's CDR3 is CASSQLAGGSYEQYF. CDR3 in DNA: TGTGCCAGCAGCCAACTAGCGGGGGGGTCCTACGAGCAGTACTTC.

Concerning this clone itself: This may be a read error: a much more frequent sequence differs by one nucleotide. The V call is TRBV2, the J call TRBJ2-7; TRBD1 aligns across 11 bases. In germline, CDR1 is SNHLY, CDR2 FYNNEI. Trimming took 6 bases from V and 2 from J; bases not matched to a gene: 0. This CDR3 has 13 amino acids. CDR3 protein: CASRGQGAYEQYF. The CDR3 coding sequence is TGTGCCAGCAGGGGACAGGGGGCCTACGAGCAGTACTTC. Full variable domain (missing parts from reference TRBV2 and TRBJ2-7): EPEVTQTPSHQVTQMGQEVILRCVPISNHLYFYWYRQILGQKVEFLVSFYNNEISEKSEIFDDQFSVERPDGSNFTLKIRSTKLEDSAMYFCASRGQGAYEQYFGPGTRLTVT.

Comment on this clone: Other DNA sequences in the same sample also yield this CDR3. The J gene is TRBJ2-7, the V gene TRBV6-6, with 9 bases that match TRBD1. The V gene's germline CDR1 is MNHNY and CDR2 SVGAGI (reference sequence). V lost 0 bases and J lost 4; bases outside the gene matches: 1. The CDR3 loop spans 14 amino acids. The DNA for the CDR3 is TGTGCCAGCAGTTACTCCGGGACAGGGTACGAGCAGTACTTC. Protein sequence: CASSYSGTGYEQYF.

The DNA for the CDR3 is TGCGCCAGCAGCCAAGATCGGTTGGTAGAGACCCAGTACTTC. Translating it yields CASSQDRLVETQYF. The genes are TRBV4-1 and TRBJ2-5, with D uncertain. V lost 0 bases and J 4 bases, leaving 9 bases between the germline ends. CDR1 and CDR2 (germline): MGHRA, YSYEKL. The CDR3 covers 14 residues.

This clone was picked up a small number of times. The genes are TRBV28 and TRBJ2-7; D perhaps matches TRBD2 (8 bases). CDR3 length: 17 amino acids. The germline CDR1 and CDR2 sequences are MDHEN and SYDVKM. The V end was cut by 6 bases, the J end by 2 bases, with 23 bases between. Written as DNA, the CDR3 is TGTGCCAGCAGCCCAGGGGGTAGCGGGGTCCCGCCCTACGAGCAGTACTTC. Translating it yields CASSPGGSGVPPYEQYF.

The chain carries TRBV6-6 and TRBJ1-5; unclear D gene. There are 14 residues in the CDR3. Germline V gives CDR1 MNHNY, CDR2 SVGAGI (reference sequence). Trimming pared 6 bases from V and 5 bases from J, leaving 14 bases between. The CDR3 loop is CASSYTGKDQPQHF. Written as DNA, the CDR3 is TGTGCCAGCAGCTACACGGGGAAGGATCAGCCCCAGCATTTT.

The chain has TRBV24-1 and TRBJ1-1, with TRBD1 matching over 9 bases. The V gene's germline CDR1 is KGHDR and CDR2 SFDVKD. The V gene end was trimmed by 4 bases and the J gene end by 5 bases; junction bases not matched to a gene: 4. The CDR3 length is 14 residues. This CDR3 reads CATSDPGQGTEAFF. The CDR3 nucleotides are TGTGCCACCAGTGACCCGGGACAGGGAACTGAAGCTTTCTTT.

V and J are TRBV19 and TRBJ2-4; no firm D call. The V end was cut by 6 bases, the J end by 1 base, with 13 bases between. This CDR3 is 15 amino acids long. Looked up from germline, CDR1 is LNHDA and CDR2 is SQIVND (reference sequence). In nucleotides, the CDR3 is TGTGCCAGTAGGGCCGATTTCCTCGCCAAAAACATTCAGTACTTC. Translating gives CASRADFLAKNIQYF.

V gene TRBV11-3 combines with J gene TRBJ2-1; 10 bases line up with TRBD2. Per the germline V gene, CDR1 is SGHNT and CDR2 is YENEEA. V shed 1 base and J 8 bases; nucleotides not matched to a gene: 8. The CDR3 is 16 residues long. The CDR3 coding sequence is TGTGCCAGCAGCTTAGGCCCGGAGCGGGGGGGCGATGAGCAGTTCTTC. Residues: CASSLGPERGGDEQFF.

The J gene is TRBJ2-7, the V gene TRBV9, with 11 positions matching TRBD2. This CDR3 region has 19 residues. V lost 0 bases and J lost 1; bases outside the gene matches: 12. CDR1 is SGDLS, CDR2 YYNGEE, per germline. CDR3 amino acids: CASSVGLAGGVQGSYEQYF. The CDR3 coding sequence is TGTGCCAGCAGCGTAGGCCTAGCGGGGGGAGTTCAAGGGTCCTACGAGCAGTACTTC.

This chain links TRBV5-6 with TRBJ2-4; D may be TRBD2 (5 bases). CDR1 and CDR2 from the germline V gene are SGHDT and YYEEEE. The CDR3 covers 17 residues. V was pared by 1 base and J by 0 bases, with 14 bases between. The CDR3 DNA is TGTGCCAGCAGCTTGCGGGAAGGGAATTTAGCCAAAAACATTCAGTACTTC. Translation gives CASSLREGNLAKNIQYF.

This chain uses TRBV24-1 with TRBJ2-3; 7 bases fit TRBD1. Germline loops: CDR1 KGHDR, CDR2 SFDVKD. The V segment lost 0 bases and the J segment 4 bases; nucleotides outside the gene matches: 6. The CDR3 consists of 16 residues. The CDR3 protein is CATSDLQRQGADTQYF. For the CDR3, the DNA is TGTGCCACCAGTGATTTGCAGAGGCAGGGGGCAGATACGCAGTATTTT.

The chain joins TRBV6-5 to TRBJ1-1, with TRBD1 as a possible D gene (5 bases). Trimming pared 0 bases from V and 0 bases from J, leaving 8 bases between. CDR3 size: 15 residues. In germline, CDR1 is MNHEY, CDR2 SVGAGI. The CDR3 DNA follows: TGTGCCAGCAGTTACTCGACAGTCATGAACACTGAAGCTTTCTTT. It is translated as CASSYSTVMNTEAFF.

Here the CDR3 DNA reads TGTGCCAGTAGTTTAGGGTTAGATAATGAAGCTTTCTTT. Translation: CASSLGLDNEAFF. This sequence joins TRBV19 and TRBJ1-1; D call uncertain. The CDR3 runs 13 residues. Trimming took 5 bases from V and 7 from J, leaving 14 bases between them. CDR1 and CDR2 from the germline V gene are LNHDA and SQIVND (reference sequence).

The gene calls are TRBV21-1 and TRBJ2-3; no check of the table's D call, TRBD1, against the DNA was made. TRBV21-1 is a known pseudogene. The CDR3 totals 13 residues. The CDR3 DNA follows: TGTGCCAGCTTCCTGGGGCGGTTTGATACGCAGTATTTT. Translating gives CASFLGRFDTQYF.

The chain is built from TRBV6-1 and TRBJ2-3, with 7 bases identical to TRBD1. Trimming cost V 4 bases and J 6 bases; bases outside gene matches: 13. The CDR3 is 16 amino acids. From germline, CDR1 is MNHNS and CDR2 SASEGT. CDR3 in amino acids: CASSVFLTGVRDTQYF. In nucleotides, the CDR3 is TGTGCCAGCAGTGTATTCCTTACAGGGGTTCGGGATACGCAGTATTTT.

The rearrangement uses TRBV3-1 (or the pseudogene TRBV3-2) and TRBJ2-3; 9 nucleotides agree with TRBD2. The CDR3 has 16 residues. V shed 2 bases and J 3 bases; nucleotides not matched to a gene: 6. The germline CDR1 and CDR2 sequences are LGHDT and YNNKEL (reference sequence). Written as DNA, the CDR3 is TGTGCCAGCAGCCAAATTAGCGGGGGCCTGACAGATACGCAGTATTTT. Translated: CASSQISGGLTDTQYF.

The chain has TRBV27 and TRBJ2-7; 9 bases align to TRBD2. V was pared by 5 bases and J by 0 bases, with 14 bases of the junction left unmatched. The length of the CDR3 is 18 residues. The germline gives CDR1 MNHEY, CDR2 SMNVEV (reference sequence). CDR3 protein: CASSPPPNSGGLSYEQYF. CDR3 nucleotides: TGTGCCAGCAGTCCTCCCCCTAATAGCGGGGGCCTCTCCTACGAGCAGTACTTC.

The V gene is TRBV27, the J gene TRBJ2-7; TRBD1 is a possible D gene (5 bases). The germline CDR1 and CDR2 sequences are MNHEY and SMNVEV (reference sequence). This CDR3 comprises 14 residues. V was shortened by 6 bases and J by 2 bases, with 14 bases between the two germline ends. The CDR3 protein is CASRRTSRAYEQYF. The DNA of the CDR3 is TGTGCCAGCAGACGCACCTCCAGGGCCTACGAGCAGTACTTC.

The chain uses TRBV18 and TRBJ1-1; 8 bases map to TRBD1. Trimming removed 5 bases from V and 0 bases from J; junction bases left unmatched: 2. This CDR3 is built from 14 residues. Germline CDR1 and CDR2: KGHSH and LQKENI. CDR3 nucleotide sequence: TGTGCCAGCTCATTGGGACAGGTGAACACTGAAGCTTTCTTT. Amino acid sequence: CASSLGQVNTEAFF.

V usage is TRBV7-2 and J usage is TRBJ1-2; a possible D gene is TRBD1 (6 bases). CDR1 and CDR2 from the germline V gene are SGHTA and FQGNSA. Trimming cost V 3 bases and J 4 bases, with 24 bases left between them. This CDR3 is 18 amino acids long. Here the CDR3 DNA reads TGTGCCAGCAGCTTTGACAGGCAGAGGTGGAATGGAATCTATGGCTACACCTTC. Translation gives CASSFDRQRWNGIYGYTF.

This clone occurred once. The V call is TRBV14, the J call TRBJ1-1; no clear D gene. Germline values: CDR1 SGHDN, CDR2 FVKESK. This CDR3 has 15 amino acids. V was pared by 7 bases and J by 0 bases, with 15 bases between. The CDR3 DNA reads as TGTGCCAGCATGCTTCCCCCTCCTATGAACACTGAAGCTTTCTTT. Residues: CASMLPPPMNTEAFF.

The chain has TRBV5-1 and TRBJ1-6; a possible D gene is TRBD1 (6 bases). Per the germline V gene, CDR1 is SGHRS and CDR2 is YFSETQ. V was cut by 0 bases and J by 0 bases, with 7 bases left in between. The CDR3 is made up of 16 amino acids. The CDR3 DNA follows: TGCGCCAGCAGCTTGGTGGGGGCCTCCTATAATTCACCCCTCCACTTT. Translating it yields CASSLVGASYNSPLHF.

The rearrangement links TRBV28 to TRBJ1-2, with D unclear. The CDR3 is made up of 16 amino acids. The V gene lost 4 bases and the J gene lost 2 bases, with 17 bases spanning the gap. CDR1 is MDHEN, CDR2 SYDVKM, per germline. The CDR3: CASSSTPLVGNYGYTF. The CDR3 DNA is TGTGCCAGCAGTTCCACACCCCTCGTCGGGAACTATGGCTACACCTTC.

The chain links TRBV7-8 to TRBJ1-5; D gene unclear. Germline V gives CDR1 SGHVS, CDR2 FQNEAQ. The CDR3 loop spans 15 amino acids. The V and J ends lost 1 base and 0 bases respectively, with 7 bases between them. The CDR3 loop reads CASSLEQHSNQPQHF. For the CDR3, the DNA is TGTGCCAGCAGCTTAGAACAGCATAGCAATCAGCCCCAGCATTTT.

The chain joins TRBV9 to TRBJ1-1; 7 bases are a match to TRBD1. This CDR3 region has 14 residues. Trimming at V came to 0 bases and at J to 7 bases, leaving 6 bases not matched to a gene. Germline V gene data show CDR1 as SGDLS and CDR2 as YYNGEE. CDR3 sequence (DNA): TGTGCCAGCAGCGTAGCCGGACAGGCGAGTGAAGCTTTCTTT. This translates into CASSVAGQASEAFF.